The next 30 T cell receptor beta chains were all read from a single sample in a study of T cells in Graves' hyperthyroidism and ophthalmopathy. RNA transcripts served as the template for amplifying TCR beta CDR3 regions. The primer set for the first-round RT-PCR of the TCR CDR3 was HTBI. TCRdb analysed the multiplex PCR reads with MiXCR anew, one entry per CDR3 protein. The data contain 500,000 to 600,000 distinct CDR3 sequences, approximately 48% of them seen just once; the ten biggest clones take up around 47%. The sequenced sample consisted of peripheral blood or thyroid tissue (not recorded which). These receptors all come from an adult woman with Graves' disease, either hyperthyroidism or ophthalmopathy (not recorded which).

This clonotype was recorded many times. The genes are TRBV2 and TRBJ1-2; D is possibly TRBD1 (6 bases). Germline V gene lookup returns CDR1 SNHLY and CDR2 FYNNEI. V lost 8 bases to trimming and J lost 6 bases, with 13 bases between them. The CDR3 spans 12 residues. DNA for the CDR3: TGTGCCAGCCGCTGGGCAGGGGATGGCTACACCTTC. Amino acids: CASRWAGDGYTF.

The chain carries TRBV29-1 and TRBJ2-6; no clear D gene. CDR1 and CDR2 from the germline V gene are SQVTM and ANQGSEA. The CDR3 extends over 11 amino acids. The CDR3 spells CGVAGANVLTF. For the CDR3, the DNA is TGCGGAGTAGCTGGGGCCAACGTCCTGACTTTC.

The sample holds many counts of this clonotype. V usage is TRBV7-2 and J usage is TRBJ1-4; D unresolved. The V gene lost 2 bases and the J gene lost 5 bases, with 6 bases spanning the gap. This CDR3 region has 13 residues. CDR1 is SGHTA, CDR2 FQGNSA, per germline. CDR3 region: CASSLWPNEKLFF. CDR3 DNA sequence: TGTGCCAGCAGCTTATGGCCAAATGAAAAACTGTTTTTT.

A few counts support this clonotype. The genes are TRBV12-3 or TRBV12-4 and TRBJ2-2; D gene ambiguous. The CDR3 extends over 15 amino acids. V lost 3 bases and J 6 bases, leaving 14 bases between the germline ends. The CDR3 sequence: CASSFSSSQPGELFF. The CDR3 region has the DNA TGTGCCAGCAGTTTTTCCAGCAGTCAGCCCGGGGAGCTGTTTTTT.

This clonotype was observed once. The chain couples TRBV12-3 or TRBV12-4 to TRBJ1-5; TRBD1 matches 9 bases. The CDR3 extends over 16 amino acids. The J segment lost 1 base and the V segment lost 5 bases, leaving 6 bases of the junction unmatched. The CDR3 loop reads CASSLGQGKSNQPQHF. The CDR3 region has the DNA TGTGCCAGCAGTCTCGGACAGGGGAAAAGCAATCAGCCCCAGCATTTT.

J is TRBJ1-2 and V is TRBV7-9, with D possibly being TRBD1 (6 bases). Germline V gene data show CDR1 as SEHNR and CDR2 as FQNEAQ (reference sequence). V gave up 4 bases and J gave up 7 bases, with 19 bases separating them. The CDR3 covers 15 residues. The CDR3 is CASSSGPPGGFGYTF. CDR3 sequence (DNA): TGTGCCAGCAGCTCCGGTCCTCCCGGGGGCTTTGGCTACACCTTC.

The chain carries TRBV24-1 and TRBJ2-3, with D tentatively TRBD1 (5 bases). The CDR3 extends over 12 amino acids. CDR1 and CDR2 (germline): KGHDR, SFDVKD. V was shortened by 8 bases and J by 4 bases, with 9 bases between the two germline ends. Here the CDR3 reads CATTGNSDTQYF. The CDR3, as DNA: TGTGCCACCACAGGGAACTCAGATACGCAGTATTTT.

V is TRBV20-1 and J is TRBJ2-2, with D tentatively TRBD2 (6 bases). Germline values: CDR1 DFQATT, CDR2 SNEGSKA (reference sequence). Trimming left V 0 bases short and J 4 bases short, with 9 bases between. The CDR3 is 14 amino acids. This CDR3 reads CSARDRGSTGELFF. Written as DNA, the CDR3 is TGCAGTGCTAGAGATCGGGGGAGCACCGGGGAGCTGTTTTTT.

The chain has TRBV13 and TRBJ1-1, with D tentatively TRBD1 (6 bases). Germline assignment: CDR1 PRHDT and CDR2 FYEKMQ (reference sequence). The germline V and J ends were trimmed by 2 bases and 1 base, with 11 bases remaining between them. The CDR3 is 15 amino acids. The CDR3: CASSLRQGTNTEAFF. CDR3 sequence (DNA): TGTGCCAGCAGCTTACGGCAGGGGACGAACACTGAAGCTTTCTTT.

This clonotype was seen ten or more times. The chain links TRBV19 to TRBJ2-5; D not resolved. Trimming removed 7 bases at V and 5 bases at J, with 17 bases between. The CDR3 has 14 residues. Germline V CDR1 and CDR2: LNHDA, SQIVND (reference sequence). CDR3 sequence: CASKPRPIHETQYF. As DNA, the CDR3 is TGTGCCAGTAAACCCCGTCCAATTCATGAGACCCAGTACTTC.

The rearrangement joins TRBV9 to TRBJ1-6; weak D call: TRBD1 (5 bases). The CDR3 has 15 residues. The V end was cut by 0 bases, the J end by 6 bases, with 10 bases between. The germline gives CDR1 SGDLS, CDR2 YYNGEE. CDR3 nucleotide sequence: TGTGCCAGCAGCGTAGGGCTGGGGGGTAATTCACCCCTCCACTTT. It translates to CASSVGLGGNSPLHF.

There are a few counts of this clonotype. The chain couples TRBV29-1 to TRBJ2-7; D not resolved. This CDR3 has 12 residues. With 1 base removed from V and 4 bases from J, the gap between germline ends came to 8 bases. CDR1 is SQVTM, CDR2 ANQGSEA, per germline. The CDR3 DNA is TGCAGCGTTGAAGTAACAGATTACGAGCAGTACTTC. It codes for CSVEVTDYEQYF.

This clonotype occurred many times. The chain combines TRBV5-1 with TRBJ2-7; 7 nucleotides match TRBD1. Germline V gives CDR1 SGHRS, CDR2 YFSETQ. The CDR3 is 14 amino acids. V dropped 2 bases and J dropped 4; count of bases not matched to a gene: 6. The CDR3 loop reads CASSFRDRVYEQYF. The CDR3 region has the DNA TGCGCCAGCAGCTTCCGGGACAGAGTATACGAGCAGTACTTC. Looking up the rest from reference TRBV5-1 and TRBJ2-7 gives the full variable domain: KAGVTQTPRYLIKTRGQQVTLSCSPISGHRSVSWYQQTPGQGLQFLFEYFSETQRNKGNFPGRFSGRQFSNSRSEMNVSTLELGDSALYLCASSFRDRVYEQYFGPGTRLTVT.

CDR3 sequence (DNA): TGTGCCAGCAGACCTCTCGGACAGGGCTATGGCTACACCTTC. The encoded protein is CASRPLGQGYGYTF. This chain joins TRBV25-1 and TRBJ1-2, with 8 positions matching TRBD1. This CDR3 spans 14 amino acids. Germline loops: CDR1 MGHDK, CDR2 SYGVNS. V shed 6 bases and J 4 bases; nucleotides not matched to a gene: 7.

V usage is TRBV6-4 and J usage is TRBJ2-2; 7 nucleotides agree with TRBD1. Germline CDR1 MRHNA, CDR2 SNTAGT. Trimming removed 2 bases from V and 5 bases from J; junction bases left unmatched: 5. The CDR3 sequence is 15 residues long. CDR3 coding DNA: TGTGCCAGCAGTGACCCGGGACAGATTACCGGGGAGCTGTTTTTT. This encodes CASSDPGQITGELFF.

As to this clonotype: A read error may be the cause here, since a much bigger clone is one base away. This chain uses TRBV20-1 with TRBJ1-3; TRBD1 is a possible D gene (5 bases). The CDR3 length is 19 residues. The germline CDR1 and CDR2 sequences are DFQATT and SNEGSKA (reference sequence). CDR3 bases: TGCAGTGCTCCATATGGTTGGAACCAGGGTATGCGGGCTGGAAACACCATACATTTT. This gives the protein CSAPYGWNQGMRAGNTIHF.

The chain carries TRBV2 and TRBJ1-2; D ambiguous. This CDR3 comprises 12 residues. CDR1 and CDR2 from the germline V gene are SNHLY and FYNNEI. CDR3 coding DNA: TGTGCTGCACGCGGCACCAACTATGGCTACACCTTC. Residues: CAARGTNYGYTF.

The V and J genes are TRBV2 and TRBJ2-5, with TRBD1 as a possible D gene (5 bases). The tail of the sequence fits TRBJ2-1 better, so the J call may be wrong. The germline V gene has CDR1 SNHLY and CDR2 FYNNEI. The CDR3 has 15 amino acids. The CDR3 bases are TGTGCCAGCAGTTCTTCTCGGACAAACTACAATGAGCAGTTCTTC. It encodes CASSSSRTNYNEQFF.

As to this clonotype: A much more abundant neighbour one base away suggests this may be a read error. V gene TRBV5-1 combines with J gene TRBJ1-1, with a possible D match to TRBD1 (5 bases). The CDR3 loop spans 15 amino acids. The germline V gene has CDR1 SGHRS and CDR2 YFSETQ. The V end was cut by 0 bases, the J end by 1 base, with 10 bases between. CDR3 loop: CASSLDGGRNTEAFF. The CDR3, as DNA: TGCGCCAGCAGCTTGGATGGGGGAAGGAACACTGAAGCTTTCTTT.

As regards this clonotype: This is likely a read error, given that the CDR3 carries no conserved phenylalanine or tryptophan at its end. V is TRBV29-1 and J is TRBJ1-1, with TRBD1 matching over 7 bases. V was clipped by 6 bases and J by 0 bases; unmatched bases: 7. The V gene's germline CDR1 is SQVTM and CDR2 ANQGSEA. The CDR3 consists of 14 residues. The CDR3 nucleotides are TGCAGCGTCGGGACAGCGGTAATGAACACTGAAGCTTTCCTC. It codes for CSVGTAVMNTEAFL.

This clonotype came up many times. One end of the junction fails to match germline, which may point to a read error. CDR3: CASSLRQGAYEQYF. The CDR3 DNA reads TGTGCCAGCAGTTTGAGACAGGGGGCCTACGAGCAGTACTTC. The rearrangement links TRBV10-3 to TRBJ2-7; TRBD1 matches at 9 bases. Germline V gives CDR1 ENHRY, CDR2 SYGVKD. The CDR3 is 14 amino acids.

About this clonotype itself: An end of the junction differs from the germline gene, which may be a read error. The CDR3 sequence: CASSYSWRSRNTEAFF. Written as DNA, the CDR3 is TGTGCCAGCAGTTACTCGTGGAGAAGTCGGAACACTGAAGCTTTCTTT. V is TRBV6-4 and J is TRBJ1-1, with unresolved D. The CDR3 has 16 amino acids. Germline lookup yields CDR1 MRHNA and CDR2 SNTAGT.

This clonotype was seen ten or more times. The rearrangement links TRBV6-6 to TRBJ2-7, with D possibly TRBD2 on 6 matching bases. The V end lost 2 bases, the J end lost 2 bases, and 19 bases lay between the germline ends. The CDR3 loop spans 17 amino acids. The germline V gene has CDR1 MNHNY and CDR2 SVGAGI (reference sequence). The CDR3 sequence is CASSYTLSSVPTYEQYF. The DNA of the CDR3 is TGTGCCAGCAGTTACACCCTCTCTAGCGTACCCACCTACGAGCAGTACTTC.

The sample holds many counts of this clonotype. The genes are TRBV12-3 or TRBV12-4 and TRBJ1-2, with D hard to call. CDR3 length: 11 residues. Trimming stripped 1 base from V and 9 bases from J, with 6 bases between. The CDR3 here is CASSLESSYTF. CDR3 nucleotides: TGTGCCAGCAGTTTAGAGTCTAGCTACACCTTC.

Details on this clonotype: A clone one base away is much larger, so this may be a read error. The chain uses TRBV7-9 and TRBJ1-3; D perhaps matches TRBD1 (5 bases). The CDR3 is 15 residues long. Germline values: CDR1 SEHNR, CDR2 FQNEAQ (reference sequence). V lost 5 bases and J 0 bases, leaving 11 bases between the germline ends. The CDR3: CASSHRGLSGNTIYF. The CDR3 nucleotides read TGTGCCAGCAGCCACCGGGGCCTCTCTGGAAACACCATATATTTT.

This chain joins TRBV10-2 and TRBJ1-2, with D possibly matching TRBD1 (5 bases). With 3 bases removed from V and 7 bases from J, the gap between germline ends came to 12 bases. The CDR3 loop spans 13 amino acids. The germline gives CDR1 WSHSY, CDR2 SAAADI. CDR3 nucleotides: TGCGCCAGCAGTGACTCCAGGGCGGGTGGCTACACCTTC. Amino acid sequence: CASSDSRAGGYTF.

This clonotype was observed at least ten times. The chain joins TRBV2 to TRBJ1-1; D gene unclear. This CDR3 region has 13 residues. Germline V CDR1 and CDR2: SNHLY, FYNNEI. V dropped 4 bases and J dropped 0 bases, with 6 bases sitting between them. The CDR3 sequence: CASSAGVNTEAFF. The DNA of the CDR3 is TGTGCCAGCAGTGCTGGAGTGAACACTGAAGCTTTCTTT.

This clonotype has at least ten counts. The chain is built from TRBV6-1 and TRBJ1-2; no reliable D call. Germline CDR1 MNHNS, CDR2 SASEGT. The CDR3 consists of 12 residues. Trimming took 4 bases from V and 5 from J, leaving 8 bases between them. CDR3 sequence reads: CASSVDIYGYTF. The DNA of the CDR3 is TGTGCCAGCAGTGTCGACATATATGGCTACACCTTC.

This clonotype has a single count. A junction boundary mismatches the germline segment, possibly from a read error. J is TRBJ1-4 and V is TRBV7-9, with a weak D call TRBD1 (5 bases). The CDR3 is made up of 16 amino acids. Germline V lookup: CDR1 SEHNR, CDR2 FQNEAQ (reference sequence). CDR3 residues: CASSQGPGAANEKLFF. Written as DNA, the CDR3 is TGCGCCAGCAGCCAGGGCCCGGGAGCTGCTAATGAAAAACTGTTTTTT.

This clonotype was detected a few times. The rearrangement joins TRBV15 to TRBJ1-1, with D possibly TRBD1 on 5 matching bases. This CDR3 is built from 16 residues. Trimming shortened V by 1 base and J by 6 bases, and 18 bases separated the two germline ends. Germline CDR1 reads LNHNV; CDR2 reads YYDKDF (reference sequence). The DNA for the CDR3 is TGTGCCACCAGCAGAGCTTCCGAGGGGCCTAGGGCTGAAGCTTTCTTT. It yields the protein CATSRASEGPRAEAFF. Full variable domain (remainder filled in from reference TRBV15 and TRBJ1-1): DAMVIQNPRYQVTQFGKPVTLSCSQTLNHNVMYWYQQKSSQAPKLLFHYYDKDFNNEADTPDNFQSRRPNTSFCFLDIRSPGLGDTAMYLCATSRASEGPRAEAFFGQGTRLTVV.